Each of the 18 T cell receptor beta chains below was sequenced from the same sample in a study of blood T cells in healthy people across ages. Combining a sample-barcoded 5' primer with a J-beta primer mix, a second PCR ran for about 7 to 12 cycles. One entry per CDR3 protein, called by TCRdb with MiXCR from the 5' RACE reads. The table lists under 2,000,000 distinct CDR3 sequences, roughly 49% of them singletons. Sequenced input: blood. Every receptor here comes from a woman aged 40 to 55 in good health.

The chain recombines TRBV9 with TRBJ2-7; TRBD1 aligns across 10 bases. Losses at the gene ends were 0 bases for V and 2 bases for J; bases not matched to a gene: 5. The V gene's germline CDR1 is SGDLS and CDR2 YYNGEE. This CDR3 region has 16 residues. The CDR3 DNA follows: TGTGCCAGCAGCGTAGGAGTAGGACAGGGGGCCTACGAGCAGTACTTC. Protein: CASSVGVGQGAYEQYF.

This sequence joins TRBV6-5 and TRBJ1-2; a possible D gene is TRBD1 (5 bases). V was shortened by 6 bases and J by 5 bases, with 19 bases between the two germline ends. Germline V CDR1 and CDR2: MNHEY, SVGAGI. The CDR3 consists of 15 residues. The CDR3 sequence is CASRPYRSGGYGYTF. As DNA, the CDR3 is TGTGCCAGCAGGCCTTACAGGTCGGGGGGTTATGGCTACACCTTC.

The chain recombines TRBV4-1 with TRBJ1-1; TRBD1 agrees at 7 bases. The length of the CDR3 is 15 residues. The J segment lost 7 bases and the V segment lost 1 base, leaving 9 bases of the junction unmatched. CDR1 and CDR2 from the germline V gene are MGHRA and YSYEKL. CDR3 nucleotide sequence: TGCGCCAGCAGCCAAGTCGCCAGGGGGAGCGGTGAAGCTTTCTTT. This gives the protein CASSQVARGSGEAFF.

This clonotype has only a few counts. The CDR3 DNA is TGTGCCAGCAGCCAAGACCAGGGGGGGGCCTCCTACGAGCAGTACTTC. It codes for CASSQDQGGASYEQYF. The chain couples TRBV4-2 to TRBJ2-7, with D tentatively TRBD1 or TRBD2 (7 bases each). This CDR3 comprises 16 residues. Germline loops: CDR1 LGHNA, CDR2 YNFKEQ. Trimming removed 0 bases at V and 0 bases at J, with 12 bases between.

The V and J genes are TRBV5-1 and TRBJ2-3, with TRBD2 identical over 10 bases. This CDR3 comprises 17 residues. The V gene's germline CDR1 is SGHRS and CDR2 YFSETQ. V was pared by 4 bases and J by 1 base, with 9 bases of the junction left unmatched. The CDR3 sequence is CASSLWTSGDRTDTQYF. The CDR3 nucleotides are TGCGCCAGCAGCCTATGGACTAGCGGAGATCGCACAGATACGCAGTATTTT.

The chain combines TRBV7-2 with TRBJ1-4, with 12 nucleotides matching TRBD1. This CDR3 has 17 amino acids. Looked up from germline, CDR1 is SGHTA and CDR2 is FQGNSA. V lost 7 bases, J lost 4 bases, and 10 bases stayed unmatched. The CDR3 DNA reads TGTGCCAGCACCCTCCGGGACAGGGGGCGAAGTAATGAAAAACTGTTTTTT. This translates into CASTLRDRGRSNEKLFF.

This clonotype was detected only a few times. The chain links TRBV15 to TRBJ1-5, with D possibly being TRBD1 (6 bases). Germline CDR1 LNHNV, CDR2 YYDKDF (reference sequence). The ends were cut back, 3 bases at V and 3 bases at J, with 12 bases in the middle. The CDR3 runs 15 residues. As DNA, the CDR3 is TGTGCCACCAGCAGGTTACAGGGACTCAATCAGCCCCAGCATTTT. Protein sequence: CATSRLQGLNQPQHF.

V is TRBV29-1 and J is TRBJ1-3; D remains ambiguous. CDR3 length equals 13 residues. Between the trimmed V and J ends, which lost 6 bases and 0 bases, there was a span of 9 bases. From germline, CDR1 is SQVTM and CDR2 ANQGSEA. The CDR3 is CSVEQDSGNTIYF. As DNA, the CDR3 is TGCAGCGTGGAGCAAGACTCTGGAAACACCATATATTTT.

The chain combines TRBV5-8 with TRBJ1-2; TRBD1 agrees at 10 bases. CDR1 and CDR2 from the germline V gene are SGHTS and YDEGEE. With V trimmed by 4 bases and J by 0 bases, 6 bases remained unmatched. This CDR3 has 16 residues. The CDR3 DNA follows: TGTGCCAGCAGCCGGACAGGGGGACACTCTAACTATGGCTACACCTTC. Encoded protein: CASSRTGGHSNYGYTF.

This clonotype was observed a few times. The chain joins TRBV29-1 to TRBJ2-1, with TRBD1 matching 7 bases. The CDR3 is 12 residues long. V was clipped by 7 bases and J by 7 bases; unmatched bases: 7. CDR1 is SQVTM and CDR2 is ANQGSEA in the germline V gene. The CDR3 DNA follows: TGCAGCGCCTACAGGGGTACGAATGAGCAGTTCTTC. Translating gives CSAYRGTNEQFF.

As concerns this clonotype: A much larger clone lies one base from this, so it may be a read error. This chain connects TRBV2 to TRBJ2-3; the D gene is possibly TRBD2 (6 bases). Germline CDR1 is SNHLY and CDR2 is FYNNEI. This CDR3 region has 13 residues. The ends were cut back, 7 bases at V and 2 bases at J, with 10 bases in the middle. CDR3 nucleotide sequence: TGTGCCAGCAATCGGGACTTCACAGATACGCAGTATTTT. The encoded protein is CASNRDFTDTQYF.

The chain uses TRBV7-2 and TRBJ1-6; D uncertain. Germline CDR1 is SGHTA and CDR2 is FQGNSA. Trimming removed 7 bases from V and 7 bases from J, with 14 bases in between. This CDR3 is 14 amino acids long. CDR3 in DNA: TGTGCCAGCAAGAACCCCCGGGAGAATTCACCCCTCCACTTT. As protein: CASKNPRENSPLHF.

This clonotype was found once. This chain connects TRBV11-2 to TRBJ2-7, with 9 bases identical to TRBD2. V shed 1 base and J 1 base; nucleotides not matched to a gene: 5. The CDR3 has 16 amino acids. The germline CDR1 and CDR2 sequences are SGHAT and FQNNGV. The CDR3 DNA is TGTGCCAGCAGCTTAGCTTCGCTAGCGGGGTCCTACGAGCAGTACTTC. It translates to CASSLASLAGSYEQYF.

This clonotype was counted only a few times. CDR3 protein: CATSEPGQRLNTDTQYF. In nucleotides, the CDR3 is TGTGCCACCAGTGAGCCGGGACAGCGGCTGAACACAGATACGCAGTATTTT. The rearrangement uses TRBV24-1 and TRBJ2-3; 7 positions agree with TRBD1. The CDR3 spans 17 residues. In germline, CDR1 is KGHDR, CDR2 SFDVKD. V trimming: 4 bases; J trimming: 2 bases; junction bases outside the gene matches: 11.

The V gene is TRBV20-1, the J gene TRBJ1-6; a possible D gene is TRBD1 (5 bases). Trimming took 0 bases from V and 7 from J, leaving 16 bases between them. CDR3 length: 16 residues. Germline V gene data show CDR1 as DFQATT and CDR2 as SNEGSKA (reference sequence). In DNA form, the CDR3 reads TGCAGTGCTAGAGAGGGGCAGAGTATAATGAATTCACCCCTCCACTTT. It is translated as CSAREGQSIMNSPLHF.

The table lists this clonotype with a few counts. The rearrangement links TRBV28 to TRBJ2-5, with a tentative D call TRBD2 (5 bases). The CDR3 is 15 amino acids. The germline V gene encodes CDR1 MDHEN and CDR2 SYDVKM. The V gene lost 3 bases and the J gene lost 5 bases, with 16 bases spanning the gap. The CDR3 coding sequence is TGTGCCAGCAGTTTTATATCCGAGGGTCAGGAGACCCAGTACTTC. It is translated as CASSFISEGQETQYF.

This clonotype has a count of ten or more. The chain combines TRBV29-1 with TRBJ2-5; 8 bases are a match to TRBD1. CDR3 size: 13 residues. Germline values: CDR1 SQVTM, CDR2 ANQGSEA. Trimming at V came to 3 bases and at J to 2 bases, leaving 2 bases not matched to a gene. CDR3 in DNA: TGCAGCGTTGACGGACAGGGACAAGAGACCCAGTACTTC. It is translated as CSVDGQGQETQYF.

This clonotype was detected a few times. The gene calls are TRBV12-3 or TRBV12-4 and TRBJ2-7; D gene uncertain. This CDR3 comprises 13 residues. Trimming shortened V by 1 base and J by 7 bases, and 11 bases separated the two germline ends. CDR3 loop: CASSLVPQTEQYF. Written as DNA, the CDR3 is TGTGCCAGCAGTTTAGTTCCCCAGACGGAGCAGTACTTC.